The 31 T cell receptor beta chains below come from one sample, sequenced in a study of T cell changes during pregnancy in multiple sclerosis. TCRdb's table, derived via immunoSEQ multiplex PCR, lists solely in-frame clones and lacks some. The sample carries some 80,000 clones, about 90% recorded once. The sample consisted of peripheral blood, taken before pregnancy. These receptors were taken from a female donor with multiple sclerosis, enrolled in a pregnancy study.

V gene TRBV5-1 combines with J gene TRBJ2-1; possibly TRBD1 for D (5 bases). The CDR3 consists of 16 residues. Germline lookup yields CDR1 SGHRS and CDR2 YFSETQ. The V end lost 0 bases, the J end lost 0 bases, and 10 bases lay between the germline ends. Written as DNA, the CDR3 is TGCGCCAGCAGCTTGGAAGGGGTCCTCTCCTACAATGAGCAGTTCTTC. This translates into CASSLEGVLSYNEQFF.

The chain carries TRBV29-1 and TRBJ2-5; 14 positions agree with TRBD2. CDR3 size: 17 residues. CDR1 is SQVTM and CDR2 is ANQGSEA in the germline V gene. With V trimmed by 5 bases and J by 0 bases, 8 bases remained unmatched. CDR3 DNA sequence: TGCAGCGTTTTCGGACTAGCGGGGGGTCCGTACCAAGAGACCCAGTACTTC. Translation gives CSVFGLAGGPYQETQYF. The full variable domain, its missing parts supplied by reference TRBV29-1 and TRBJ2-5, is SAVISQKPSRDICQRGTSLTIQCQVDSQVTMMFWYRQQPGQSLTLIATANQGSEATYESGFVIDKFPISRPNLTFSTLTVSNMSPEDSSIYLCSVFGLAGGPYQETQYFGPGTRLLVL.

This chain uses TRBV11-3 with TRBJ2-7; TRBD2 might be the D (7 bases). CDR3 length: 18 residues. The germline CDR1 and CDR2 sequences are SGHNT and YENEEA. Trimming shortened V by 5 bases and J by 0 bases, and 23 bases separated the two germline ends. The CDR3: CASSHSPGGGRSSYEQYF. The CDR3, as DNA: TGTGCCAGCAGCCACTCCCCGGGCGGGGGCCGGAGCTCCTACGAGCAGTACTTC.

The chain combines TRBV5-1 with TRBJ2-3, with D hard to call. The V gene lost 6 bases and the J gene lost 7 bases, with 9 bases spanning the gap. The CDR3 is 11 residues long. Germline V lookup: CDR1 SGHRS, CDR2 YFSETQ. The CDR3 DNA is TGCGCCAGCACCGAAGCCTATACGCAGTATTTT. Translating it yields CASTEAYTQYF.

Of note for this clone: Other DNA sequences of this sample code for an identical CDR3. The rearrangement uses TRBV5-1 and TRBJ1-1, with D possibly matching TRBD1 (5 bases). CDR1 is SGHRS and CDR2 is YFSETQ in the germline V gene. This CDR3 is 14 amino acids long. V shed 0 bases and J shed 1 base, with 7 bases lying between them. The CDR3 is CASSLVRGNTEAFF. As DNA, the CDR3 is TGCGCCAGCAGCTTGGTAAGGGGGAACACTGAAGCTTTCTTT.

The chain couples TRBV15 to TRBJ1-3; tentative D call: TRBD1 (5 bases). Germline values: CDR1 LNHNV, CDR2 YYDKDF (reference sequence). The CDR3 has 16 residues. V lost 0 bases, J lost 0 bases, and 9 bases lay in between. The CDR3 reads CATSRDRGFSGNTIYF. CDR3 DNA sequence: TGTGCCACCAGCAGAGATCGGGGGTTCTCTGGAAACACCATATATTTT.

The chain has TRBV5-6 and TRBJ2-3; perhaps TRBD1 as D (5 bases). CDR3 length equals 13 residues. Germline CDR1 is SGHDT and CDR2 is YYEEEE. V was clipped by 3 bases and J by 2 bases, with 7 bases between them. Here the CDR3 reads CASSWGVTDTQYF. The CDR3 coding sequence is TGTGCCAGCAGCTGGGGCGTCACAGATACGCAGTATTTT.

The chain recombines TRBV19 with TRBJ2-7, with 7 bases fitting TRBD1. V dropped 8 bases and J dropped 2; count of bases not matched to a gene: 6. This CDR3 is 13 amino acids long. Germline loops: CDR1 LNHDA, CDR2 SQIVND (reference sequence). DNA of the CDR3: TGTGCCAGTTCTAGGACAGGAACCTACGAGCAGTACTTC. Protein product: CASSRTGTYEQYF.

The count of this clone is one. This chain links TRBV6-5 with TRBJ2-7; the match to TRBD1 covers 9 bases. The CDR3 is 15 residues long. CDR1 is MNHEY, CDR2 SVGAGI, per germline. Trimming at V came to 4 bases and at J to 7 bases, leaving 11 bases not matched to a gene. The CDR3 bases are TGTGCCAGCAGTTTAACCGGGACAGGGAGTCGGGAGCAGTACTTC. Residues: CASSLTGTGSREQYF.

CDR3 DNA sequence: TGTGCCAGCAGTGGCCCCGGCAGGGTGAACACTGAAGCTTTCTTT. It encodes CASSGPGRVNTEAFF. V is TRBV6-6 and J is TRBJ1-1, with a weak D call TRBD1 (5 bases). Trimming shortened V by 5 bases and J by 0 bases, and 13 bases separated the two germline ends. The CDR3 is 15 residues long. Germline CDR1 reads MNHNY; CDR2 reads SVGAGI (reference sequence).

The gene calls are TRBV5-1 and TRBJ1-6, with 7 bases fitting TRBD1. The CDR3 runs 16 residues. Germline values: CDR1 SGHRS, CDR2 YFSETQ. J gave up 4 bases and V 4 bases, and 8 bases lay outside the gene matches. CDR3 nucleotides: TGCGCCAGCAGCCGATTAGGGACAGCTTATAATTCACCCCTCCACTTT. Its protein is CASSRLGTAYNSPLHF.

The chain recombines TRBV27 with TRBJ1-5, with 9 bases matching TRBD1. V lost 11 bases and J lost 2; bases outside the gene matches: 7. The CDR3 contains 14 residues. Germline V gene data show CDR1 as MNHEY and CDR2 as SMNVEV (reference sequence). The CDR3 spells CAAGTGSRNQPQHF. CDR3 nucleotides: TGTGCCGCGGGGACAGGGTCGCGCAATCAGCCCCAGCATTTT.

The chain recombines TRBV9 with TRBJ2-3, with 8 positions matching TRBD2. CDR1 is SGDLS, CDR2 YYNGEE, per germline. V was clipped by 5 bases and J by 1 base; unmatched bases: 12. This CDR3 has 17 amino acids. CDR3 coding DNA: TGTGCCAGCAGTCATTCCGGGACTAGTGTTGGCACAGATACGCAGTATTTT. Residues: CASSHSGTSVGTDTQYF.

The chain carries TRBV6-1 and TRBJ2-1, with TRBD2 matching over 7 bases. Germline CDR1 reads MNHNS; CDR2 reads SASEGT. The J segment lost 5 bases and the V segment lost 1 base, leaving 5 bases of the junction unmatched. This CDR3 spans 15 amino acids. The CDR3, as DNA: TGTGCCAGCAGTGAAGTTGGGGGGGGGAACAATGAGCAGTTCTTC. Translation: CASSEVGGGNNEQFF.

This chain connects TRBV6-1 to TRBJ2-2; D perhaps matches TRBD1 (5 bases). Trimming took off 4 bases at V and 7 bases at J, with 16 bases between the two ends. The CDR3 length is 15 residues. Germline CDR1 and CDR2: MNHNS and SASEGT. The CDR3 DNA sequence: TGTGCCAGCAGTGGGGCGACAGAGCCCAACGGGGAGCTGTTTTTT. Amino acids: CASSGATEPNGELFF.

The rearrangement joins TRBV19 to TRBJ1-5; D is unresolved. Germline CDR1 reads LNHDA; CDR2 reads SQIVND (reference sequence). The CDR3 loop spans 15 amino acids. V was cut by 8 bases and J by 0 bases, with 14 bases left in between. CDR3 amino acids: CASRTLGGSNQPQHF. The CDR3 nucleotides are TGTGCCAGTCGGACTCTGGGCGGTAGCAATCAGCCCCAGCATTTT.

This clone was counted only a few times. V gene TRBV4-1 combines with J gene TRBJ2-7; no clear D. Germline V CDR1 and CDR2: MGHRA, YSYEKL. The CDR3 has 15 residues. Trimming left V 3 bases short and J 0 bases short, with 12 bases between. CDR3 DNA: TGCGCCAGCAGCCATTCCCCCGTCAGCTCCTACGAGCAGTACTTC. Translation gives CASSHSPVSSYEQYF.

This chain uses TRBV4-2 with TRBJ2-3; 12 positions match TRBD1. CDR1 is LGHNA, CDR2 YNFKEQ, per germline. This CDR3 region has 15 residues. Trimming removed 6 bases from V and 6 bases from J; junction bases left unmatched: 7. The DNA for the CDR3 is TGTGCCAGCAGTCGTGGGACAGGGGGCGCGGATACGCAGTATTTT. Residues: CASSRGTGGADTQYF.

V usage is TRBV5-1 and J usage is TRBJ2-5; 12 nucleotides line up with TRBD2. Trimming cost V 4 bases and J 3 bases; bases outside gene matches: 10. This CDR3 comprises 17 residues. Germline V gene lookup returns CDR1 SGHRS and CDR2 YFSETQ. The CDR3 DNA follows: TGCGCCAGCAGCGCCCCATCGACTAGCGGGGGCAAAGAGACCCAGTACTTC. It specifies CASSAPSTSGGKETQYF.

The V call is TRBV2, the J call TRBJ1-2, with D hard to call. Per the germline V gene, CDR1 is SNHLY and CDR2 is FYNNEI. This CDR3 comprises 11 residues. Trimming cost V 4 bases and J 5 bases, with 5 bases left between them. The CDR3 sequence is CASSGGYGYTF. The CDR3 DNA sequence: TGTGCCAGCAGTGGAGGATATGGCTACACCTTC.

This sequence joins TRBV12-5 and TRBJ2-2, with D perhaps TRBD1 (6 bases). Germline loops: CDR1 LGHNT, CDR2 FRNRAP. V lost 0 bases, J lost 1 base, and 9 bases lay in between. The CDR3 runs 16 residues. The CDR3 DNA follows: TGTGCTAGTGGTTTGGTATTGGGACAGAACACCGGGGAGCTGTTTTTT. Translation: CASGLVLGQNTGELFF.

In this sample, this clone turned up a few times. This sequence joins TRBV6-5 and TRBJ1-6; 7 bases line up with TRBD1. Germline lookup yields CDR1 MNHEY and CDR2 SVGAGI. The CDR3 is 14 residues long. The J segment lost 10 bases and the V segment lost 5 bases, leaving 8 bases of the junction unmatched. CDR3 residues: CASSADRDRSPLHF. DNA for the CDR3: TGTGCCAGCAGTGCTGACAGGGATCGCTCACCCCTCCACTTT.

The chain employs TRBV28 and TRBJ2-1; 8 positions match TRBD1. Germline V gives CDR1 MDHEN, CDR2 SYDVKM. With 3 bases clipped from V and 7 bases from J, the junction kept 5 bases outside the gene matches. The CDR3 contains 14 residues. The CDR3 protein is CASSFFGQGNEQFF. The CDR3, as DNA: TGTGCCAGCAGTTTTTTTGGACAGGGAAATGAGCAGTTCTTC.

The CDR3 DNA reads as TGTGCCAGTAGTACGACAGGGGGGAGTGACTATGGCTACACCTTC. Its protein product is CASSTTGGSDYGYTF. The rearrangement uses TRBV19 and TRBJ1-2; 9 nucleotides align to TRBD1. The CDR3 totals 15 residues. Germline V gene lookup returns CDR1 LNHDA and CDR2 SQIVND (reference sequence). V lost 4 bases and J lost 3; bases outside the gene matches: 6. Combining the CDR3 with reference TRBV19 and TRBJ1-2 gives the whole variable domain DGGITQSPKYLFRKEGQNVTLSCEQNLNHDAMYWYRQDPGQGLRLIYYSQIVNDFQKGDIAEGYSVSREKKESFPLTVTSAQKNPTAFYLCASSTTGGSDYGYTFGSGTRLTVV.

This sequence joins TRBV6-5 and TRBJ1-1, with D possibly being TRBD1 (5 bases). The CDR3 extends over 15 amino acids. The V end lost 2 bases, the J end lost 7 bases, and 17 bases lay between the germline ends. The germline gives CDR1 MNHEY, CDR2 SVGAGI. The CDR3 DNA is TGTGCCAGCAGTTACGCGAGGACAACAGGTGGTGAAGCTTTCTTT. It translates to CASSYARTTGGEAFF.

The gene calls are TRBV29-1 and TRBJ1-2; D is undetermined. The V gene lost 5 bases and the J gene lost 6 bases, with 10 bases spanning the gap. The germline gives CDR1 SQVTM, CDR2 ANQGSEA. The CDR3 sequence is 11 residues long. The chain's CDR3 is CSVLVLDGYTF. The CDR3 region has the DNA TGCAGCGTTCTGGTGCTAGATGGCTACACCTTC.

This clone showed up just once. J is TRBJ1-5 and V is TRBV6-5, with TRBD1 matching over 7 bases. The ends lost 4 bases at V and 9 bases at J; junction bases unmatched: 9. CDR3 length equals 14 residues. Germline CDR1 and CDR2: MNHEY and SVGAGI. The CDR3 here is CASSSGQTRRPQHF. In DNA, the CDR3 is TGTGCCAGCAGTTCGGGACAGACACGTAGGCCCCAGCATTTT.

This chain connects TRBV7-3 to TRBJ1-1; D gene ambiguous. Germline V lookup: CDR1 SGHTA, CDR2 FQGTGA. The ends were cut back, 5 bases at V and 1 base at J, with 23 bases in the middle. This CDR3 has 18 residues. The CDR3 protein is CASSGLFGGRVANTEAFF. The CDR3 DNA is TGTGCCAGCAGCGGCCTTTTTGGTGGGAGAGTGGCGAACACTGAAGCTTTCTTT.

The chain is built from TRBV6-6 and TRBJ1-3, with 8 bases identical to TRBD1. J gave up 8 bases and V 4 bases, and 7 bases lay outside the gene matches. Germline-derived CDR1 and CDR2 are MNHNY and SVGAGI (reference sequence). The CDR3 has 14 amino acids. The CDR3 coding sequence is TGTGCCAGCAGTTCATCGGACAGGGCGTACACCATATATTTT. Its protein product is CASSSSDRAYTIYF.

This clone is a singleton in its sample. This chain links TRBV5-1 with TRBJ2-1; D may be TRBD2 (7 bases). CDR1 is SGHRS, CDR2 YFSETQ, per germline. Trimming left V 5 bases short and J 13 bases short, with 16 bases between. This CDR3 comprises 12 residues. This CDR3 reads CASRNGGARQFF. The CDR3 DNA follows: TGCGCCAGCAGAAATGGGGGGGCCCGACAGTTCTTC.

This chain connects TRBV6-5 to TRBJ1-2; possible D gene TRBD1, 5 bases. Trimming stripped 5 bases from V and 2 bases from J, with 12 bases between. The CDR3 contains 14 residues. Germline lookup yields CDR1 MNHEY and CDR2 SVGAGI. CDR3: CASSQGSLNYGYTF. The CDR3 coding sequence is TGTGCCAGCAGTCAGGGCTCCCTAAACTATGGCTACACCTTC.